This is a list of T cell receptor beta chains from one sample in a study of blood T cell repertoires in COVID-19. Using immunoSEQ multiplex PCR, the repertoire was profiled, and TCRdb retains in-frame clones only, with some absent. The sample records about 270,000 clones, just under 90% being singletons. Sequenced: PBMCs or T cells enriched from blood (not recorded which). All receptors come from a young woman with acute COVID-19. Each CDR3 is given with its conserved first and last residue. Fields, in order: clone size, J gene, D gene, V gene, CDR3 DNA, CDR3 protein. A D gene is named only where the DNA matches it firmly. Size is omitted from some rows. Given values are once, few, many or a class for expanded clones.

clone size: NA; J gene: TRBJ1-4; D gene: TRBD1; V gene: TRBV6-5; CDR3 DNA: TGTGCCAGCAGAACTGGACAGGGGTATGAAAAACTGTTTTTT; CDR3 protein: CASRTGQGYEKLFF
clone size: NA; J gene: TRBJ2-1; D gene: TRBD2; V gene: TRBV24-1; CDR3 DNA: TGTGCCACCAGTGAGACTAGCGGGATTGAGCAGTTCTTC; CDR3 protein: CATSETSGIEQFF
clone size: NA; J gene: TRBJ2-7; D gene: TRBD1; V gene: TRBV28; CDR3 DNA: TGTGCCAGCAGAGGACAGGGGGCGGTCGGCTCCTACGAGCAGTACTTC; CDR3 protein: CASRGQGAVGSYEQYF
clone size: NA; J gene: TRBJ1-6; D gene: TRBD1; V gene: TRBV27; CDR3 DNA: TGTGCCAGCCGTCTCACAGGGGTCGGTAATTCACCCCTCCACTTT; CDR3 protein: CASRLTGVGNSPLHF
clone size: NA; J gene: TRBJ2-1; D gene: NA; V gene: TRBV5-1; CDR3 DNA: TGCGCCAGCAGCTCCGGTATTAGCTGGAACAATGAGCAGTTCTTC; CDR3 protein: CASSSGISWNNEQFF
clone size: NA; J gene: TRBJ2-5; D gene: TRBD1; V gene: TRBV5-1; CDR3 DNA: TGCGCCAGCAGCCCGACTACCGGGACAGGGACGGAGACCCAGTACTTC; CDR3 protein: CASSPTTGTGTETQYF
clone size: NA; J gene: TRBJ2-4; D gene: NA; V gene: TRBV19; CDR3 DNA: TGTGCCAGTAGTAAAGGACCCGGGGGAGCCAAAAACATTCAGTACTTC; CDR3 protein: CASSKGPGGAKNIQYF
clone size: NA; J gene: TRBJ2-1; D gene: TRBD2; V gene: TRBV16; CDR3 DNA: TGTGCCAGCAGCCTTAATTTATCTAGCGGGAGAGTAAAAATGAATGAGCAGTTCTTC; CDR3 protein: CASSLNLSSGRVKMNEQFF
clone size: few; J gene: TRBJ1-1; D gene: NA; V gene: TRBV27; CDR3 DNA: TGTGCCAGCAGTTTTGGAGGGGAGGGCACTGAAGCTTTCTTT; CDR3 protein: CASSFGGEGTEAFF
clone size: NA; J gene: TRBJ1-5; D gene: NA; V gene: TRBV19; CDR3 DNA: TGTGCCAGTAGCCGGCCTCAGGATTTATTTAGCAATCAGCCCCAGCATTTT; CDR3 protein: CASSRPQDLFSNQPQHF
clone size: few; J gene: TRBJ2-5; D gene: TRBD1; V gene: TRBV15; CDR3 DNA: TGTGCCACCAGCAGAGACAGGGGGCAAGAGACCCAGTACTTC; CDR3 protein: CATSRDRGQETQYF
clone size: NA; J gene: TRBJ2-3; D gene: NA; V gene: TRBV4-1; CDR3 DNA: TGCGCCAGCAGCCAAGATTGGGGGGATCTGGGCGGCCAGCAGTATTTT; CDR3 protein: CASSQDWGDLGGQQYF
clone size: NA; J gene: TRBJ2-7; D gene: TRBD1; V gene: TRBV5-6; CDR3 DNA: TGTGCCAGCAGCGGGGCCAGGGGGCTGAGGGAGCAGTACTTC; CDR3 protein: CASSGARGLREQYF
clone size: NA; J gene: TRBJ1-1; D gene: NA; V gene: TRBV6-2/TRBV6-3; CDR3 DNA: TGTGCCAGCAGTTACTTGGGAGTTGGGCTCCGAAGGAGCACTGAAGCTTTCTTT; CDR3 protein: CASSYLGVGLRRSTEAFF
clone size: NA; J gene: TRBJ1-3; D gene: NA; V gene: TRBV29-1; CDR3 DNA: TGCAGCGTTAGTTCAGGGAGGGACACCATATATTTT; CDR3 protein: CSVSSGRDTIYF
clone size: NA; J gene: TRBJ2-1; D gene: TRBD2; V gene: TRBV5-5; CDR3 DNA: TGTGCCAGCAGCTTAGGACTAGCGGGAATCAATGAGCAGTTCTTC; CDR3 protein: CASSLGLAGINEQFF
clone size: NA; J gene: TRBJ2-1; D gene: NA; V gene: TRBV3-1/TRBV3-2; CDR3 DNA: TGTGCCAGCAGAAGTAGCGTCTACAATGAGCAGTTCTTC; CDR3 protein: CASRSSVYNEQFF
clone size: NA; J gene: TRBJ2-2; D gene: TRBD2; V gene: TRBV30; CDR3 DNA: TGTGCCTGGAACGTGGGGAGGGACACCGGGGAGCTGTTTTTT; CDR3 protein: CAWNVGRDTGELFF
clone size: NA; J gene: TRBJ1-1; D gene: NA; V gene: TRBV4-1; CDR3 DNA: TGCGCCAGCAGCCCTCGGTCCGGGGAGAGGACTGAAGCTTTCTTT; CDR3 protein: CASSPRSGERTEAFF
clone size: NA; J gene: TRBJ2-7; D gene: NA; V gene: TRBV2; CDR3 DNA: TGTGCCAGCACAGGCGGAGCGGGCTCCTACGAGCAGTACTTC; CDR3 protein: CASTGGAGSYEQYF
clone size: NA; J gene: TRBJ1-5; D gene: NA; V gene: TRBV28; CDR3 DNA: TGTGCCAGCAGTTTAGATTTTCGGGGGAGCAATCAGCCCCAGCATTTT; CDR3 protein: CASSLDFRGSNQPQHF
clone size: NA; J gene: TRBJ2-3; D gene: TRBD2; V gene: TRBV2; CDR3 DNA: TGTGCCAGCAGTGACCCTAGCGGGGACACAGATACGCAGTATTTT; CDR3 protein: CASSDPSGDTDTQYF
clone size: NA; J gene: TRBJ1-3; D gene: NA; V gene: TRBV25-1; CDR3 DNA: TGTGCCTCCCACAAAAGACAGGGAAACACCATATATTTT; CDR3 protein: CASHKRQGNTIYF
clone size: once; J gene: TRBJ1-1; D gene: TRBD1; V gene: TRBV12-3/TRBV12-4; CDR3 DNA: TGTGCCAGCAGGACAGGGTTCAACACTGAAGCTTTCTTT; CDR3 protein: CASRTGFNTEAFF
clone size: NA; J gene: TRBJ2-7; D gene: TRBD1; V gene: TRBV19; CDR3 DNA: TGTGCCAGTAGTCCTCGCCCCGGGACAGGGTCCCACGAGCAGTACTTC; CDR3 protein: CASSPRPGTGSHEQYF
clone size: few; J gene: TRBJ2-5; D gene: TRBD1; V gene: TRBV7-6; CDR3 DNA: TGTGCCAGCAGCCCCCGGACAGGGCAAGAGACCCAGTACTTC; CDR3 protein: CASSPRTGQETQYF
clone size: NA; J gene: TRBJ1-6; D gene: NA; V gene: TRBV7-2; CDR3 DNA: TGTGCCAGCAGCTTAGCACCGGATAATTCACCCCTCCACTTT; CDR3 protein: CASSLAPDNSPLHF
clone size: NA; J gene: TRBJ1-3; D gene: NA; V gene: TRBV3-1/TRBV3-2; CDR3 DNA: TGTGCCAGCAGCCAAGAGTTGCGGGGATACTCTGGAAACACCATATATTTT; CDR3 protein: CASSQELRGYSGNTIYF
clone size: NA; J gene: TRBJ1-5; D gene: NA; V gene: TRBV6-5; CDR3 DNA: TGTGCCAGCAGTTACTTGACGGCGTTTGGGGCTCCCCAGCATTTT; CDR3 protein: CASSYLTAFGAPQHF
clone size: NA; J gene: TRBJ2-1; D gene: TRBD2; V gene: TRBV10-2; CDR3 DNA: TGCGCCAGCAGTGAAGGTCTAGCGGCCTACAATGAGCAGTTCTTC; CDR3 protein: CASSEGLAAYNEQFF
clone size: NA; J gene: TRBJ1-5; D gene: NA; V gene: TRBV30; CDR3 DNA: TGTGCCTGGAGCAGGGGAGGGGATCAGCCCCAGCATTTT; CDR3 protein: CAWSRGGDQPQHF
clone size: NA; J gene: TRBJ1-6; D gene: NA; V gene: TRBV4-2; CDR3 DNA: TGTGCCAGCAGCCGCGAAGAAGCGGTCGAAAATTCACCCCTCCACTTT; CDR3 protein: CASSREEAVENSPLHF
clone size: NA; J gene: TRBJ1-1; D gene: TRBD1; V gene: TRBV5-1; CDR3 DNA: TGCGCCAGCAGCTACGGGACAGGTCTAGTGAAAACTGAAGCTTTCTTT; CDR3 protein: CASSYGTGLVKTEAFF
clone size: NA; J gene: TRBJ2-1; D gene: TRBD2; V gene: TRBV27; CDR3 DNA: TGTGCCAGCAGCCCAGCCGGGACTAGCGGAAATGAGCAGTTCTTC; CDR3 protein: CASSPAGTSGNEQFF
clone size: NA; J gene: TRBJ2-6; D gene: TRBD1; V gene: TRBV5-1; CDR3 DNA: TGCGCCAGCAGCCCATCCGGGACAGGGGGCGCTGGGGCCAACGTCCTGACTTTC; CDR3 protein: CASSPSGTGGAGANVLTF
clone size: once; J gene: TRBJ1-4; D gene: TRBD1; V gene: TRBV7-2; CDR3 DNA: TGTGCCAGCAGCTTAGCGGTTGGGACAGGGCATGAAAAACTGTTTTTT; CDR3 protein: CASSLAVGTGHEKLFF
clone size: NA; J gene: TRBJ1-2; D gene: TRBD1; V gene: TRBV28; CDR3 DNA: TGTGCCAGCAGCGGGACAGGGAAATTCTATGGCTACACCTTC; CDR3 protein: CASSGTGKFYGYTF
clone size: NA; J gene: TRBJ2-2; D gene: TRBD1; V gene: TRBV3-1/TRBV3-2; CDR3 DNA: TGTGCCAGCAGCTCTTCGAGCGTTACCACAGGGGGCATCACCGGGGAGCTGTTTTTT; CDR3 protein: CASSSSSVTTGGITGELFF
clone size: NA; J gene: TRBJ2-7; D gene: TRBD1; V gene: TRBV11-2; CDR3 DNA: TGTGCCAGCGGTCCTCCGGGACAGGGGGCCCTCCCCAACGAGCAGTACTTC; CDR3 protein: CASGPPGQGALPNEQYF
clone size: NA; J gene: TRBJ2-7; D gene: TRBD1; V gene: TRBV4-3; CDR3 DNA: TGCGCCAGCAGCCAAGAACCCGGAACCATAGGACAGGGTGACGAGCAGTACTTC; CDR3 protein: CASSQEPGTIGQGDEQYF
clone size: NA; J gene: TRBJ2-1; D gene: TRBD2; V gene: TRBV15; CDR3 DNA: TGTGCCACCAGCATCGGACTAGCGGGAGGCTCGAAGCAGTTCTTC; CDR3 protein: CATSIGLAGGSKQFF
clone size: few; J gene: TRBJ2-1; D gene: NA; V gene: TRBV11-2; CDR3 DNA: TGTGCCAGCAGCTTAGGACAGGTCTACAATGAGCAGTTCTTC; CDR3 protein: CASSLGQVYNEQFF